The T cell receptor (beta chain) under discussion was sequenced for a study of blood T cells in healthy people across ages. V was shortened by 2 bases and J by 5 bases, with 18 bases between the two germline ends. CDR1 and CDR2 (germline): LNHNV, YYDKDF (reference sequence). This CDR3 is 16 amino acids long. Together with a sample-barcoded 5' primer, a J-beta primer mix was included in a second PCR lasting about 6 to 11 cycles. Every sample gave at least 3 million paired-end reads containing CDR3. TCRdb re-analysed the 5' RACE reads in MiXCR, keeping a single row per CDR3 protein. Here the sample spans around 850,000 distinct CDR3 sequences, 30% to 45% being singletons. This clonotype was counted many times.

The J gene is TRBJ1-2, the V gene TRBV15, with D possibly TRBD1 on 6 matching bases. Sequences were obtained from blood. This receptor was identified in a man younger than 30 in good health. Here the CDR3 reads CATSRRNRADVYGYTF. CDR3 nucleotide sequence: TGTGCCACCAGCAGACGTAACAGGGCCGACGTTTATGGCTACACCTTC.